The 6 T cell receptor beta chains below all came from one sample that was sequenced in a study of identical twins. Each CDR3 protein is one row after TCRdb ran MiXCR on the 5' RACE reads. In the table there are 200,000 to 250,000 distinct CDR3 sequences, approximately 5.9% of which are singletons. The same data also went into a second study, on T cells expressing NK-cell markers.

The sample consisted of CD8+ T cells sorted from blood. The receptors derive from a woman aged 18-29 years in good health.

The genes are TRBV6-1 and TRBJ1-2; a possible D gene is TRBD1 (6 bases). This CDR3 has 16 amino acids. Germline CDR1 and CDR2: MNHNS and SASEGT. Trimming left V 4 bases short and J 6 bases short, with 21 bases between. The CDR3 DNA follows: TGTGCCAGCAGTGCATCCAGACAGGCCAAGTGGGATGGCTACACCTTC. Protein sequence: CASSASRQAKWDGYTF.

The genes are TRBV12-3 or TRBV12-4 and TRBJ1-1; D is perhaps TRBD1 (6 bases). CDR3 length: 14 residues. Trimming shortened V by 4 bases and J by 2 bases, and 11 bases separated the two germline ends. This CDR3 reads CASSSGTPNTEAFF. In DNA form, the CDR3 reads TGTGCCAGCAGTTCGGGGACACCAAACACTGAAGCTTTCTTT.

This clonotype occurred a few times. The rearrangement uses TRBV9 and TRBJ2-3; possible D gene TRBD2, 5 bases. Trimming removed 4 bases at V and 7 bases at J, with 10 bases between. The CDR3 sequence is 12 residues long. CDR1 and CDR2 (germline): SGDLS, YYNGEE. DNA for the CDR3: TGTGCCAGCAGCTCGACTACAAATACGCAGTATTTT. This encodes CASSSTTNTQYF.

The CDR3 coding sequence is TGCGCCAGCAGCCAAGTTCAGGGCCTCTATGGCTACACCTTC. It encodes CASSQVQGLYGYTF. The chain combines TRBV4-1 with TRBJ1-2; a weak D match, TRBD1 (5 bases). Trimming removed 1 base at V and 4 bases at J, with 10 bases between. The CDR3 is made up of 14 amino acids. Looked up from germline, CDR1 is MGHRA and CDR2 is YSYEKL.

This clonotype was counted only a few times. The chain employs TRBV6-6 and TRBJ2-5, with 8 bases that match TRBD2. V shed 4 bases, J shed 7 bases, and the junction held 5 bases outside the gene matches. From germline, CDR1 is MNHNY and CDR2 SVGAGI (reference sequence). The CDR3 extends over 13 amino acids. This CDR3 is CASSWALAGTQYF. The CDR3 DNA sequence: TGTGCCAGCAGTTGGGCCCTAGCGGGGACCCAGTACTTC.

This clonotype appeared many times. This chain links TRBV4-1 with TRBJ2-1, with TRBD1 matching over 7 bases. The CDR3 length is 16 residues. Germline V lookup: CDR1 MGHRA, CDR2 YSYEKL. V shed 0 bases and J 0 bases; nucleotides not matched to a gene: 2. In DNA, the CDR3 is TGCGCCAGCAGCCAAGATGACAGGGACTCCTACAATGAGCAGTTCTTC. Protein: CASSQDDRDSYNEQFF.